These T cell receptor beta chains were read from a single sample in a study of molecular identifiers for immune sequencing clone quantification. TCRdb independently ran MiXCR on the PCR reads; one entry per CDR3 protein. The sample lists just under 650,000 distinct CDR3 sequences, roughly 21% occurring once. The sequenced sample was naive CD8+ T cells from blood, with Jurkat cell RNA spiked in. These receptors were obtained from a human donor in good health. Some libraries in this study had Jurkat cell RNA spiked in. The CDR3 runs from the conserved cysteine through the conserved F or W. Each record gives: J gene, D gene, V gene, clone size, CDR3 protein, CDR3 DNA. The D gene is left open where the match is weak. Not all rows give a size; the values are once, few, many and, for expanded clones, a class.

J gene: TRBJ1-1
D gene: TRBD1
V gene: TRBV27
clone size: NA
CDR3 protein: CASSTRQGHTEAFF
CDR3 DNA: TGTGCCAGCAGCACCCGACAGGGTCACACTGAAGCTTTCTTT

J gene: TRBJ1-2
D gene: NA
V gene: TRBV6-2/TRBV6-3
clone size: NA
CDR3 protein: CASSYNNYGYTF
CDR3 DNA: TGTGCCAGCAGTTACAATAACTATGGCTACACCTTC

J gene: TRBJ2-1
D gene: TRBD1
V gene: TRBV27
clone size: NA
CDR3 protein: CASSLRDRGNNEQFF
CDR3 DNA: TGTGCCAGCAGTTTAAGGGACAGGGGAAACAATGAGCAGTTCTTC

J gene: TRBJ1-1
D gene: TRBD1
V gene: TRBV7-9
clone size: many
CDR3 protein: CASSARTGSDTEAFF
CDR3 DNA: TGTGCCAGCAGCGCACGGACAGGATCGGACACTGAAGCTTTCTTT

J gene: TRBJ2-5
D gene: NA
V gene: TRBV7-9
clone size: few
CDR3 protein: CASSPSAKETQYF
CDR3 DNA: TGTGCCAGCAGCCCCAGTGCGAAAGAGACCCAGTACTTC

J gene: TRBJ2-7
D gene: NA
V gene: TRBV6-2/TRBV6-3
clone size: NA
CDR3 protein: CASSIGGYFEQYF
CDR3 DNA: TGTGCCAGCAGTATAGGGGGGTACTTCGAGCAGTACTTC

J gene: TRBJ1-2
D gene: TRBD1
V gene: TRBV6-2/TRBV6-3
clone size: many
CDR3 protein: CASSPQDRDSYGYTF
CDR3 DNA: TGTGCCAGCAGCCCACAAGACCGGGACAGCTATGGCTACACCTTC

J gene: TRBJ1-4
D gene: TRBD1
V gene: TRBV30
clone size: few
CDR3 protein: CARQGQINEKLFF
CDR3 DNA: TGTGCCCGGCAGGGACAGATTAATGAAAAACTGTTTTTT

J gene: TRBJ1-2
D gene: TRBD1
V gene: TRBV4-1
clone size: few
CDR3 protein: CASSQGTGRQYGYTF
CDR3 DNA: TGCGCCAGCAGCCAAGGGACAGGGAGACAATATGGCTACACCTTC

J gene: TRBJ2-2
D gene: NA
V gene: TRBV27
clone size: many
CDR3 protein: CASRPRIANTGELFF
CDR3 DNA: TGTGCCAGCCGCCCAAGGATCGCGAACACCGGGGAGCTGTTTTTT

J gene: TRBJ2-3
D gene: TRBD1
V gene: TRBV4-3
clone size: many
CDR3 protein: CASSQKGGRDRLYF
CDR3 DNA: TGCGCCAGCAGCCAAAAGGGGGGCCGGGACAGGCTCTATTTT

J gene: TRBJ1-2
D gene: NA
V gene: TRBV20-1
clone size: few
CDR3 protein: CSARDLGQIDYGYTF
CDR3 DNA: TGCAGTGCTAGAGATTTAGGACAGATAGACTATGGCTACACCTTC

J gene: TRBJ2-1
D gene: NA
V gene: TRBV19
clone size: NA
CDR3 protein: CASSIDYYVPAGQRGAEQFF
CDR3 DNA: TGTGCCAGTAGTATAGATTATTACGTTCCCGCGGGACAAAGGGGAGCTGAGCAGTTCTTC

J gene: TRBJ2-7
D gene: NA
V gene: TRBV19
clone size: many
CDR3 protein: CASSIFASYEQYF
CDR3 DNA: TGTGCCAGTAGTATTTTCGCGTCCTACGAGCAGTACTTC

J gene: TRBJ1-1
D gene: NA
V gene: TRBV14
clone size: many
CDR3 protein: CASSLRGVSEAFF
CDR3 DNA: TGTGCCAGCAGCCTCCGTGGGGTATCTGAAGCTTTCTTT

J gene: TRBJ2-7
D gene: NA
V gene: TRBV19
clone size: few
CDR3 protein: CASSLRQGTYEQYF
CDR3 DNA: TGTGCCAGTAGTCTTAGACAAGGGACCTACGAGCAGTACTTC

J gene: TRBJ1-4
D gene: NA
V gene: TRBV6-6
clone size: many
CDR3 protein: CASSYVGSNEKLFF
CDR3 DNA: TGTGCCAGCAGTTATGTGGGGTCCAATGAAAAACTGTTTTTT

J gene: TRBJ1-1
D gene: TRBD1
V gene: TRBV7-9
clone size: many
CDR3 protein: CASSPPTGENTEAFF
CDR3 DNA: TGTGCCAGCAGCCCACCGACAGGGGAGAACACTGAAGCTTTCTTT

J gene: TRBJ2-7
D gene: NA
V gene: TRBV2
clone size: NA
CDR3 protein: CASSEGYGDEQYF
CDR3 DNA: TGTGCCAGCAGTGAGGGGTACGGGGACGAGCAGTACTTC

J gene: TRBJ2-7
D gene: NA
V gene: TRBV27
clone size: many
CDR3 protein: CASSLAPTSYEQYF
CDR3 DNA: TGTGCCAGCAGCTTAGCGCCCACCTCCTACGAGCAGTACTTC

J gene: TRBJ2-7
D gene: NA
V gene: TRBV30
clone size: many
CDR3 protein: CAWREGSSYEQYF
CDR3 DNA: TGTGCCTGGAGGGAGGGAAGCTCCTACGAGCAGTACTTC

J gene: TRBJ2-3
D gene: NA
V gene: TRBV3-1
clone size: NA
CDR3 protein: CASSPPWGQGTADTQYF
CDR3 DNA: TGTGCCAGCAGCCCCCCCTGGGGGCAGGGGACTGCAGATACGCAGTATTTT

J gene: TRBJ1-5
D gene: NA
V gene: TRBV7-9
clone size: many
CDR3 protein: CASSLAAEQPQHF
CDR3 DNA: TGTGCCAGCAGCTTAGCAGCAGAGCAGCCCCAGCATTTT

J gene: TRBJ2-1
D gene: TRBD2
V gene: TRBV6-2/TRBV6-3
clone size: few
CDR3 protein: CASTIAGLAAYNEQFF
CDR3 DNA: TGTGCCAGCACCATTGCCGGGCTAGCGGCCTACAATGAGCAGTTCTTC

J gene: TRBJ1-1
D gene: NA
V gene: TRBV20-1
clone size: many
CDR3 protein: CSARFLPSGMMNTEAFF
CDR3 DNA: TGCAGTGCTAGATTTCTTCCCAGTGGGATGATGAACACTGAAGCTTTCTTT